These T cell receptor beta chains were read from a single sample in a study of tumor-infiltrating lymphocytes in primary liver carcinoma. TCRdb ran MiXCR on the multiplex PCR reads and lists one entry per CDR3 protein. The repertoire holds 30,000 to 40,000 distinct CDR3 sequences, with 74% as singletons. Source material: liver tumor tissue from sampling region 4. The receptors derive from a man between 40 and 49 years old with primary liver carcinoma and hepatitis B virus infection. Both conserved end residues are part of each CDR3. Fields, in order: V gene, clone size, J gene, D gene, CDR3 DNA, CDR3 protein. A D gene is named only where the DNA matches it firmly. Size tells how often a clone was seen (once, few, many) or the class of an expanded clone, and some rows leave it out.

>TRBV30|NA|TRBJ2-3|NA
TGTGCCTGGAGTGCCAAACCGGCTAGCACAGGTACGCAGTATTTT
CAWSAKPASTGTQYF
>TRBV6-2/TRBV6-3|few|TRBJ1-2|NA
TGTGCCAGCAGCGCCGGACCAATGAACTATGTCTGCACCTTC
CASSAGPMNYVCTF
>TRBV12-3/TRBV12-4|large|TRBJ2-1|NA
TGTGCCAGCAGTCTCGGACAGAACAATGAGCAGTTCTTC
CASSLGQNNEQFF
>TRBV20-1|many|TRBJ1-5|NA
TGCAGTGCTAGAGAGGGGGCTGGGGATCAGCCCCAGCATTTT
CSAREGAGDQPQHF
>TRBV29-1|NA|TRBJ2-5|NA
TGCAGCGCTGAATTCCCTGCCACCCAAGAGACCCAGTACTTC
CSAEFPATQETQYF
>TRBV11-3|NA|TRBJ2-3|NA
TGTGCCAGCATCTTGAGGGGCACAGATACGCAGTTTTTT
CASILRGTDTQFF
>TRBV20-1|many|TRBJ1-2|NA
TGCAGTGCTAGATGGCCCAGTAACTATGGCTACACCTTC
CSARWPSNYGYTF
>TRBV10-2|NA|TRBJ1-2|TRBD1
TGCGCCAGCACTGAGCAGGGGGCAAACTATGGCTATACCTTC
CASTEQGANYGYTF
>TRBV10-2|few|TRBJ2-1|NA
TGCGCCTGCAGCCACGGGTACAATGAGCAGTCCTTC
CACSHGYNEQSF
>TRBV5-1|NA|TRBJ2-7|NA
TGCACCAGCAGCTTGGCAGGGGTGAGCGAGCAGTGCTTC
CTSSLAGVSEQCF
>TRBV5-1|NA|TRBJ2-7|NA
TGCGCCAGCAGCCCCACTGGACTACCATGCTCTTACGAGCAGTACTTC
CASSPTGLPCSYEQYF
>TRBV11-2|few|TRBJ1-3|NA
TGTGCCAGCAGCTTGGGGGGAAACACCATATATTTT
CASSLGGNTIYF
>TRBV11-3|NA|TRBJ2-7|NA
TGTGCCACTCGACATGGGGTGACTTCCTGCGAGCATTACTTC
CATRHGVTSCEHYF
>TRBV12-3/TRBV12-4|NA|TRBJ2-7|NA
TGTGCCAGCAGTTTGGGGTCAGGGGACTATGAGAAGTACTTC
CASSLGSGDYEKYF
>TRBV13|few|TRBJ1-5|NA
TGTGCCAGCGGCTTAGGAGGGTCTCATCAGCCCCAACATTTT
CASGLGGSHQPQHF
>TRBV12-3/TRBV12-4|medium-sized|TRBJ2-7|NA
TGTGCCAGCAGTTCCCGGACAGCCCACTCCTACGAGCAGTACTTC
CASSSRTAHSYEQYF
>TRBV7-8|NA|TRBJ1-3|NA
TGTGCCAGCAACCACCAATATCTCCAGTCTGGAAACACCATATATTTT
CASNHQYLQSGNTIYF
>TRBV2|once|TRBJ2-5|TRBD2
TGTGCCAGCAATCGACTAGCGGCTGGGCAAGAGTCCCAGTACTTC
CASNRLAAGQESQYF
>TRBV5-6|NA|TRBJ2-7|NA
TGTGCCAGCAGCTTGTCGGGGGTAGCTAGCACCTACGAGCAGTACTTC
CASSLSGVASTYEQYF
>TRBV14|medium-sized|TRBJ2-1|NA
TGTGCCAGCAGCCAAGGAAGGGCGTCGAGGGGGCAGTTCTTC
CASSQGRASRGQFF
>TRBV14|once|TRBJ2-7|NA
TGTGCCAGCAGCCAAGGCTCGCAGTCATACTCCTACGGGCAGTACTTC
CASSQGSQSYSYGQYF
>TRBV29-1|once|TRBJ2-5|TRBD2
TGCAGAGGTACGCTAGCGGGAGGAGTAGAGACCCAGTACTTC
CRGTLAGGVETQYF
>TRBV6-5|NA|TRBJ2-2|NA
TGTGCCAGCAGATCGATCCTCGGTACTAGCTGGAGAGGTGGGGAGCAGTTTTTT
CASRSILGTSWRGGEQFF
>TRBV6-2/TRBV6-3|NA|TRBJ1-1|NA
TGTACCAGTCGGCGAGGGGGGATGAGCACTGAAGTTTTCTTT
CTSRRGGMSTEVFF
>TRBV12-3/TRBV12-4|NA|TRBJ2-5|NA
TGTACCAGCAGTCCCGCCAGGGTTGAAGAGACCCAGTGCTTC
CTSSPARVEETQCF
>TRBV28|NA|TRBJ2-7|NA
TGTGCCTGCTGTTCTTACTCAAGGAGCTCCTACGAGCAGTACTTC
CACCSYSRSSYEQYF
>TRBV10-3|NA|TRBJ1-2|NA
TGTGCTGTCAGTGAGTCAACAGGGCTCTCAGCCTATGTCTACACCTTC
CAVSESTGLSAYVYTF
>TRBV11-1|few|TRBJ2-4|TRBD2
TGTGCCAGCAGCTTTCCCGGGGTTAGCGGGGCCAAAAACATTCAATACTTC
CASSFPGVSGAKNIQYF
>TRBV12-3/TRBV12-4|NA|TRBJ2-7|NA
TGTGCCAGCAGTCCACAGTGTTTCGACTACGAGCAGTACTTC
CASSPQCFDYEQYF
>TRBV5-5|NA|TRBJ2-3|TRBD1
TGTGTCAGCAGCCGGGGGGCCGGGACAGGGGGTACAGATACGCAGTATTTT
CVSSRGAGTGGTDTQYF